This T cell receptor beta chain is drawn from a study of Ad26.COV2.S vaccination and SARS-CoV-2 variants. General study points: Total T cell responses were possibly underestimated by TCR breadth and depth analyses. Breadth of non-spike TCRs did not differ between vaccinees and placebo recipients.

The treatment was: around 19 received Ad26.COV2.S at low or high dose, single or two shots; several received placebo; per-sample allocation not given. Day 63 after the first injection of vaccine or placebo was the sampling time. In Boston, an adult donor aged 18-55 years took part. The CDR3 contains 13 residues. Trimming left V 4 bases short and J 3 bases short, with 10 bases between. CDR1 and CDR2 from the germline V gene are SGHDN and FVKESK. On this clone itself: Its antigen remains unknown.

Using immunoSEQ multiplex PCR, the repertoire was profiled, and TCRdb retains in-frame clones only, with some absent. The sample has 410,000 or so clones; around 92% are singletons. This rearrangement joins TRBV14 to TRBJ2-7, with D uncertain. This specimen was peripheral blood, taken in a trial of Ad26.COV2.S vaccine versus placebo. This sequence originates from a person between 18 and 59 years old who received the Ad26.COV2.S COVID-19 vaccine or a placebo. CDR3 coding DNA: TGTGCCAGCAGCCCCCTGGATGACTACGAGCAGTACTTC. Translating it yields CASSPLDDYEQYF. The whole variable domain, remainder taken from reference TRBV14 and TRBJ2-7, is EAGVTQFPSHSVIEKGQTVTLRCDPISGHDNLYWYRRVMGKEIKFLLHFVKESKQDESGMPNNRFLAERTGGTYSTLKVQPAELEDSGVYFCASSPLDDYEQYFGPGTRLTVT.